This TCR beta chain was obtained from a study of cytomegalovirus exposure and HLA in healthy donors. The CDR3 spans 12 residues. Germline lookup yields CDR1 SQVTM and CDR2 ANQGSEA. V dropped 3 bases and J dropped 8; count of bases not matched to a gene: 5. With respect to this clone: What it binds is not known.

Use of 60 Vbeta and 13 Jbeta primers characterized the PCR. The data were produced by immunoSEQ multiplex PCR, yet TCRdb's version contains in-frame clones alone and is incomplete. In the table there are 150,000 to 200,000 clones, about 79% of which are singletons. Study-wide results and caveats: There were over 150 TCR beta chains listed as cytomegalovirus-associated. The majority of CMV-associated TCR beta chains were reported as apparently HLA-restricted in a later analysis. Rare TCR sequences dominated, though some public TCRs recurred in many donors. Roughly even sequencing depth across donors was the assumption behind the presence/absence analyses.

The sequencing sample was made of PBMCs. This rearrangement joins TRBV29-1 to TRBJ1-2, with TRBD1 matching 8 bases. This TCR was recovered from a woman between 45 and 60 years old in good health and CMV-seronegative. The CDR3 nucleotides read TGCAGCGTTGATGGGGACAGGAGGGGCTACACCTTC. Translation gives CSVDGDRRGYTF.